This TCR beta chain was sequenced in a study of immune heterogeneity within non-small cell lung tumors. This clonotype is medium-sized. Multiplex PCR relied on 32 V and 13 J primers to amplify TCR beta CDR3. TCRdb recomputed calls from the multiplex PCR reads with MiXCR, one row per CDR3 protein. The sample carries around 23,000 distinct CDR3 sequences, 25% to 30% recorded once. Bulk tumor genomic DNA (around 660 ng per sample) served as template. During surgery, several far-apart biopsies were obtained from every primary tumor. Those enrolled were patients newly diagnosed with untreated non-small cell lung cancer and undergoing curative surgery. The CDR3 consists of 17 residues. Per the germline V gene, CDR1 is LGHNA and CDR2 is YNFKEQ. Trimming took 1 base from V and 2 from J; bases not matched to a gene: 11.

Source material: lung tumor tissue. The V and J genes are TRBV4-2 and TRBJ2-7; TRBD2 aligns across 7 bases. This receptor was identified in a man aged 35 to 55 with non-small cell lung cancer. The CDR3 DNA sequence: TGTGCCAGCAGCCAAGGATCGATGGCGGGAGATACCTACGAGCAGTACTTC. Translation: CASSQGSMAGDTYEQYF.